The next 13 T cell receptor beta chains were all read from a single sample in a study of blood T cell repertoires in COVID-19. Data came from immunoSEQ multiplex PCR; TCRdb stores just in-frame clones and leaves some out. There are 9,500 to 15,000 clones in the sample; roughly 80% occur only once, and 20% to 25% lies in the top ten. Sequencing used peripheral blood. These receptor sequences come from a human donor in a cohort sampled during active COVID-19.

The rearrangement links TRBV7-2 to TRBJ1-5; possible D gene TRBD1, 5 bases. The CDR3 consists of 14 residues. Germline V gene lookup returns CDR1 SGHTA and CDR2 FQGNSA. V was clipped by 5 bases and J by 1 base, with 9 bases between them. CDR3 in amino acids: CASSLRQSNQPQHF. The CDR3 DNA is TGTGCCAGCAGCCTCAGACAGAGCAATCAGCCCCAGCATTTT.

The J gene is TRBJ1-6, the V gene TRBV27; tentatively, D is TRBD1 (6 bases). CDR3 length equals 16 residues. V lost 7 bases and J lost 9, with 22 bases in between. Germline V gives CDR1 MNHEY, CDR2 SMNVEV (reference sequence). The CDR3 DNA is TGTGCCAGCACCCTCCTCTCACAGGGTTCGGGTTCACCCCTCCACTTT. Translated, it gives CASTLLSQGSGSPLHF.

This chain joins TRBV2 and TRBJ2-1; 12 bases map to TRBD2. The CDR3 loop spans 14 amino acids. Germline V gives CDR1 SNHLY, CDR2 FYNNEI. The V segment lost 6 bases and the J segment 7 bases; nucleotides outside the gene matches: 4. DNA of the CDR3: TGTGCCAGCAGACTAGCGGGGGGAAAAAATGAGCAGTTCTTC. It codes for CASRLAGGKNEQFF.

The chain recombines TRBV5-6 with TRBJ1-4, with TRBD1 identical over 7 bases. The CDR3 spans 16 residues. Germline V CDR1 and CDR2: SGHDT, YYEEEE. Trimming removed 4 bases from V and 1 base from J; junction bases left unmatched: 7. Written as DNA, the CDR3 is TGTGCCAGCAGCGGCCCGCAGGGGGGAACTAATGAAAAACTGTTTTTT. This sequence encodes CASSGPQGGTNEKLFF. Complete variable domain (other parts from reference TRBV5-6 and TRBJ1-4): DAGVTQSPTHLIKTRGQQVTLRCSPKSGHDTVSWYQQALGQGPQFIFQYYEEEERQRGNFPDRFSGHQFPNYSSELNVNALLLGDSALYLCASSGPQGGTNEKLFFGSGTQLSVL.

The CDR3, as DNA: TGTGCCAGCAGTACCCCGGGAAGGCATGAAAAACTGTTTTTT. It encodes CASSTPGRHEKLFF. The V call is TRBV27, the J call TRBJ1-4; D is undetermined. V shed 5 bases and J shed 6 bases, with 13 bases lying between them. The CDR3 length is 14 residues. CDR1 and CDR2 from the germline V gene are MNHEY and SMNVEV (reference sequence).

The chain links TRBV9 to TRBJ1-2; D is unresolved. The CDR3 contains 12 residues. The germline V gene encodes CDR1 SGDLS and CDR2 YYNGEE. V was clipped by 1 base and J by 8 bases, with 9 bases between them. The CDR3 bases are TGTGCCAGCAGCGTAAGTTCGGTCGGCTACACCTTC. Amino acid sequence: CASSVSSVGYTF.

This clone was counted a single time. CDR3 coding DNA: TGCGCCAGCAGCTTGGTAATGCGGGAGACCCAGTACTTC. Protein: CASSLVMRETQYF. The chain recombines TRBV5-1 with TRBJ2-5, with no clear D. CDR1 is SGHRS and CDR2 is YFSETQ in the germline V gene. This CDR3 comprises 13 residues. Trimming took 0 bases from V and 5 from J, leaving 8 bases between them.

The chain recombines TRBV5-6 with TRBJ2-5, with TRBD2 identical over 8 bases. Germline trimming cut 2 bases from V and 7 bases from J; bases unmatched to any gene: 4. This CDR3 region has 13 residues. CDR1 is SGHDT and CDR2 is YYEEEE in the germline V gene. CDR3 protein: CASSFGRGATQYF. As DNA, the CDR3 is TGTGCCAGCAGCTTTGGGCGGGGGGCGACCCAGTACTTC.

CDR3 sequence (DNA): TGTGCCAGCAGTTCCCGGGAGGGGTATCAGCCCCAGCATTTT. This gives the protein CASSSREGYQPQHF. The V gene is TRBV27, the J gene TRBJ1-5, with D perhaps TRBD1 (5 bases). CDR1 is MNHEY and CDR2 is SMNVEV in the germline V gene (reference sequence). V lost 4 bases, J lost 5 bases, and 12 bases lay in between. The CDR3 has 14 residues.

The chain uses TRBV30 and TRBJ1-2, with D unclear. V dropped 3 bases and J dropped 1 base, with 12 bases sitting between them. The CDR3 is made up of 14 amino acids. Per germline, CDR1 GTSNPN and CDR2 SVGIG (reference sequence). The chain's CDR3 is CAWRPKAVNYGYTF. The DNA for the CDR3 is TGTGCCTGGAGGCCGAAGGCGGTTAACTATGGCTACACCTTC.

This CDR3 is CASSIGTAGDQPQHF. The CDR3 region has the DNA TGTGCCAGCTCAATAGGGACAGCGGGAGATCAGCCCCAGCATTTT. The genes are TRBV18 and TRBJ1-5; TRBD1 matches at 7 bases. The germline V gene has CDR1 KGHSH and CDR2 LQKENI. There are 15 residues in the CDR3. V trimming: 5 bases; J trimming: 5 bases; junction bases outside the gene matches: 9.

CDR3 DNA: TGTGCCAGCAGCAGCGGAGAGGGACAGGGGTCTTTCGAGCAGTACTTC. As protein: CASSSGEGQGSFEQYF. V and J are TRBV21-1 and TRBJ2-7; the D call TRBD1 from the table was never checked on the DNA. TRBV21-1 is described as a pseudogene. The CDR3 sequence is 16 residues long.

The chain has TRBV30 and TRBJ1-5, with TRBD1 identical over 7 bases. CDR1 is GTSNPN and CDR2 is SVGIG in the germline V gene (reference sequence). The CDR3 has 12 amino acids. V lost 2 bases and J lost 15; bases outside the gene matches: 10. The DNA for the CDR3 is TGTGCCTGGAGTACACCAGGGGGAAAAGGGCATTTT. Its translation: CAWSTPGGKGHF. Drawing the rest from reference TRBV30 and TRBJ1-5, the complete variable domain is SQTIHQWPATLVQPVGSPLSLECTVEGTSNPNLYWYRQAAGRGLQLLFYSVGIGQISSEVPQNLSASRPQDRQFILSSKKLLLSDSGFYLCAWSTPGGKGHFGDGTRLSIL.